This TCR beta chain was recovered during a study of cytomegalovirus exposure and HLA in healthy donors (dated by TCRdb to 2017 to 2019). With regard to the full study: A later analysis indicated that the 110 or so validation repertoires were generated on the platform also employed for the 600 to 750 repertoires of the first cohort. The study aimed to test whether cataloging public T cell receptors could reveal signatures of past pathogen exposure. Besides the first cohort of approximately 710 subjects, a separate validation cohort made up of roughly 120 different subjects was used. To predict cytomegalovirus infection status, the study brought together high-throughput TCR immunosequencing, statistical association of individual TCRs with disease status, and machine learning.

The paper's findings and limits, for the study overall: In the study, around 160 TCR beta chains were listed as associated with cytomegalovirus. In both the original and validation cohorts, the classifier was reported to diagnose cytomegalovirus status with high specificity and sensitivity. Three of the identified cytomegalovirus-associated TCR beta chains were confirmed in vitro to be specific for cytomegalovirus antigens. Across donors, most TCR sequences were observed very rarely, whereas some public TCRs were present in many individuals. Of the cluster scores, around 95% were above 0 in a later analysis, which found that TCRs clustered in the first cohort also tended to co-occur in the 120 or so validation repertoires. According to the authors, the approach could potentially be generalized to other disease states and immunological phenotypes. The validation cohort had no HLA typing available for a later analysis, so co-occurrence within that cohort was assessed over all 110 or so repertoires.

Donors formed part of the validation cohort, which comprised about 130 subjects and was distinct from the first cohort of several hundred subjects. Library construction relied on the immunoSEQ multiplex PCR assay. From the authors' description of their analysis: A statistical classification framework was developed to diagnose cytomegalovirus status using the catalog of TCR beta chain sequences. TCRdb stores this immuneACCESS table with in-frame sequences only. Part of the clones is absent; in the studies checked, under half of the shortfall reflects unresolved V genes, and no reason is known for the rest. The D gene and trimming were derived from the DNA, and the V and J assignments and clone size from that table. The sample table shows about 110,000 clones, and more than 90% are seen once. The ten largest clones represent 0.67% of the sample. Reading from cysteine to phenylalanine, the CDR3 counts 14 amino acids. The read is trimmed to its CDR3 DNA, 42 bases read in frame from base 1. V drops 0 bases and J drops 4 bases, leaving 9 bases in between. From a lookup of the germline V gene, CDR1 and CDR2 are LGHNA and YNFKEQ.

This clone was detected once. Its binding antigen is unknown. Within one base of it there is no much larger clone, and no base qualities were kept. The V gene is TRBV4-2 and the J gene is TRBJ2-5, with an unclear D gene assignment. This clonotype originated in a woman aged 18 to 35 in good health and CMV-seronegative. The sample taken for sequencing was PBMCs. The DNA sequence follows: TGTGCCAGCAGCCAAGATGGGCTCATAGAGACCCAGTACTTC. The encoded protein is CASSQDGLIETQYF.